The subject of this entry is one T cell receptor (beta chain). Its specificity is unknown. The data were produced by immunoSEQ multiplex PCR, yet TCRdb's version contains in-frame clones alone and is incomplete. The data show fewer than 250,000 clones, more than 85% seen once. The sample belongs to a study of T cell responses to AZD1222 COVID-19 vaccine. Regarding the study as a whole: CD4 TCRs linked to vaccination spanned spike, dominating at 160-218 and 743-854. Repertoire sampling happened only post peak T cell response. Clonal diversity was possibly underestimated, and white British individuals and females predominated among donors. Baseline seropositivity occurred in only a handful of AZD1222 recipients.

The CDR3 totals 13 residues. The germline V gene has CDR1 LGHDT and CDR2 YNNKEL (reference sequence). The germline V and J ends were trimmed by 0 bases and 12 bases, with 12 bases remaining between them. The receptor's source is an adult in good health. The specimen was peripheral blood, collected on day 0 of MenACWY control vaccination. This chain uses TRBV3-1 (or the pseudogene TRBV3-2) with TRBJ2-1; D perhaps matches TRBD1 (5 bases). The CDR3 sequence is CASSQDTTQAQFF. The CDR3 DNA reads as TGTGCCAGCAGCCAAGATACCACACAGGCGCAGTTCTTC.